This T cell receptor beta chain originates from a study of beta chain features in type 1 diabetes. As concerns this clone: Its antigen is not known.

This CDR3 contains 15 residues. Per germline, CDR1 SGHTA and CDR2 FQGNSA. Trimming took 1 base from V and 6 from J, leaving 13 bases between them. Expressed TCRB transcripts were sequenced, since all the RNA that had been isolated was reverse transcribed. The repertoire was sequenced with immunoSEQ multiplex PCR; TCRdb's copy has only in-frame clones and lacks some. The sample records some 200,000 clones, roughly 16% being singletons. Notes on the study in general: In every one of the four CD4+ subsets, TCRB CDR3s were moderately but significantly shorter in Type 1 diabetes patients. Patients and controls would be equally affected if PCR favored shorter templates. TCRB rearrangement may or may not be influenced by HLA type; here this remained unresolved.

This rearrangement joins TRBV7-2 to TRBJ2-1; no definite D call. The source is a man between 25 and 39 years old with type 1 diabetes. What was sequenced was naive CD4+ T cells from blood. The CDR3 loop reads CASSLGWGQSNEQFF. The DNA for the CDR3 is TGTGCCAGCAGCTTAGGCTGGGGTCAGAGCAATGAGCAGTTCTTC.